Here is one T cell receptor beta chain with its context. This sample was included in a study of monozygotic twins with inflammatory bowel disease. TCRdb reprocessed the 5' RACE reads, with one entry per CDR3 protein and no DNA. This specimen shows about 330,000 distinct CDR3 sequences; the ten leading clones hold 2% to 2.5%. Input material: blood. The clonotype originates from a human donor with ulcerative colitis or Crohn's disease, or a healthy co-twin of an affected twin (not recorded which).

CDR3 sequence: CASSSRGTVPFHNEQFF. The chain joins TRBV6-5 to TRBJ2-1; as DNA is missing, the TRBD1 call by TCRdb cannot be tested. The CDR3 sequence is 17 residues long. Germline V gene lookup returns CDR1 MNHEY and CDR2 SVGAGI.